This T cell receptor gamma chain comes out of a study of gamma-delta chains in newborns, infants, children. V trimming: 8 bases; J trimming: 12 bases; junction bases outside the gene matches: 13. Germline CDR1 and CDR2: EGSTGY and YDSYTSSV. There are 11 residues in the CDR3. TCRdb called clones anew from the reads with CATT. The data show 3,000 to 4,500 gamma-chain clones, over 60% seen once. This chain uses TRGV4 with TRGJ1 or TRGJ2. Because TCRdb records no J gene, it was assigned here through a match of the DNA to germline. The source of this sequence is a child who was a newborn, infant or young child, either healthy, febrile or measles-vaccinated (not recorded which). What was sequenced was blood. CDR3 amino acids: CATSTRWGKLF. CDR3 nucleotides: TGTGCCACCTCAACCCGTTGGGGGAAACTCTTT.